The 4 T cell receptor beta chains listed next were all sequenced from one sample in a study of CD8 T cells in Susac syndrome. An input of about 0.45 to 1 ug of RNA was subjected to reverse transcription using random hexamers. TCRdb analysed the immunoSEQ multiplex PCR reads with MiXCR anew, one entry per CDR3 protein. The sample yields about 190,000 distinct CDR3 sequences, roughly 94% seen once. Sequencing was done on a sample of CD4+ T cells from PBMCs. These receptor sequences come from a human donor in good health.

The rearrangement uses TRBV20-1 and TRBJ2-1, with D perhaps assigned TRBD1 or TRBD2 (5 bases each). CDR1 is DFQATT, CDR2 SNEGSKA, per germline (reference sequence). The CDR3 contains 15 residues. V dropped 3 bases and J dropped 1 base, with 13 bases sitting between them. CDR3 nucleotides: TGCAGTGCTAGGGGGGAACTGGTTTCCTACAATGAGCAGTTCTTC. This gives the protein CSARGELVSYNEQFF.

The rearrangement links TRBV30 to TRBJ1-2; 7 bases match TRBD1. This CDR3 spans 12 amino acids. CDR1 and CDR2 from the germline V gene are GTSNPN and SVGIG (reference sequence). Trimming at V came to 0 bases and at J to 5 bases, leaving 0 bases not matched to a gene. The CDR3 DNA reads as TGTGCCTGGAGTGTACAGGGGTATGGCTACACCTTC. Protein product: CAWSVQGYGYTF.

V usage is TRBV29-1 and J usage is TRBJ2-1, with 7 nucleotides matching TRBD2. The germline CDR1 and CDR2 sequences are SQVTM and ANQGSEA. The CDR3 totals 11 residues. The junction had 4 bases not matched to a gene; V was cut back by 4 bases and J by 10 bases. Here the CDR3 reads CSVGGGQEQFF. As DNA, the CDR3 is TGCAGCGTTGGGGGAGGGCAGGAGCAGTTCTTC.

CDR3 DNA: TGCACCAGCAGCCAGGTTACAGATACGCAGTATTTT. Residues: CTSSQVTDTQYF. The V call is TRBV1, the J call TRBJ2-3. TRBV1 is a documented pseudogene. The length of the CDR3 is 12 residues.